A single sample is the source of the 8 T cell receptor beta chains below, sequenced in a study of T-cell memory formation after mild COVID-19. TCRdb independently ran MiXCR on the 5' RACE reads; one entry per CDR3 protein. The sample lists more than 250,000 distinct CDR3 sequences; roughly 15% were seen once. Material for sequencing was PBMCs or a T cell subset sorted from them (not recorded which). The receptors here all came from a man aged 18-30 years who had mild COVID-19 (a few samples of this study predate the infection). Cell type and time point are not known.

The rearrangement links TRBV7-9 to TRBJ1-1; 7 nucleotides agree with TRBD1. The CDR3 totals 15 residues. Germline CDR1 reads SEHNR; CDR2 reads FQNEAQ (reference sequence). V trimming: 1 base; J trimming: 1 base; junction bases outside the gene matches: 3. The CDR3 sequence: CASSLGQGGNTEAFF. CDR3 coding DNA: TGTGCCAGCAGCTTAGGTCAGGGGGGGAACACTGAAGCTTTCTTT.

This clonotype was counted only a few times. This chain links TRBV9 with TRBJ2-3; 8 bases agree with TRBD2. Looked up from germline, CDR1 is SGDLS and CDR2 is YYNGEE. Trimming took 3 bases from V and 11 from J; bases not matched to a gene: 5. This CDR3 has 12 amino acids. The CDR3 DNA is TGTGCCAGCAGCGCCGGGACTAGACAGCAGTATTTT. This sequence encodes CASSAGTRQQYF.

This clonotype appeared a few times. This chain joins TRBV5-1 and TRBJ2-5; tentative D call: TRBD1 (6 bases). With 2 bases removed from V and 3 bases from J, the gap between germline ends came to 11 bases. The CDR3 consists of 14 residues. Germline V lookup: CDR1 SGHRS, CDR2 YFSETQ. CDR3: CASSLAGEEETQYF. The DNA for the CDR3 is TGCGCCAGCAGCTTAGCAGGGGAAGAAGAGACCCAGTACTTC.

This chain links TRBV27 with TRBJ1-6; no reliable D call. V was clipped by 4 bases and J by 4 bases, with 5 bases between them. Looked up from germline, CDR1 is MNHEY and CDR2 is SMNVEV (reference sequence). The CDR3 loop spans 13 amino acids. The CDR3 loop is CASSSRYNSPLHF. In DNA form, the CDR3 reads TGTGCCAGCAGTTCTCGGTATAATTCACCCCTCCACTTT.

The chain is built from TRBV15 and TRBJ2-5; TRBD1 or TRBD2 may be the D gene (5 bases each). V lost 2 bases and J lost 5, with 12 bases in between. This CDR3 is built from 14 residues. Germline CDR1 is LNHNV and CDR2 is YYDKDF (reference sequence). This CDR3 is CATSRLPGPETQYF. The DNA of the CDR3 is TGTGCCACCAGCAGACTCCCGGGGCCGGAGACCCAGTACTTC.

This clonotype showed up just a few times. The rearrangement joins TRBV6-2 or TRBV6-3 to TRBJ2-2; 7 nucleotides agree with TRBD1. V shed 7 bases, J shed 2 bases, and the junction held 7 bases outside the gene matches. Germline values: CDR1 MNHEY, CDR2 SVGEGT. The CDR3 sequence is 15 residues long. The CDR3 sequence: CASKIRQGNTGELFF. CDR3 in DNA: TGTGCCAGCAAAATCAGACAGGGAAACACCGGGGAGCTGTTTTTT.

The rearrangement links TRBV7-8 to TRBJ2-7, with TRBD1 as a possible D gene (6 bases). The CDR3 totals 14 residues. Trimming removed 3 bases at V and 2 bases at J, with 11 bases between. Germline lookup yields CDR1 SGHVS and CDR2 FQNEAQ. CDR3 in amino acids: CASSFTGRAYEQYF. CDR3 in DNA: TGTGCCAGCAGCTTTACAGGGCGGGCCTACGAGCAGTACTTC. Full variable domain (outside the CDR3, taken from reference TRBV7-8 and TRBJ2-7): GAGVSQSPRYKVAKRGQDVALRCDPISGHVSLFWYQQALGQGPEFLTYFQNEAQLDKSGLPSDRFFAERPEGSVSTLKIQRTQQEDSAVYLCASSFTGRAYEQYFGPGTRLTVT.

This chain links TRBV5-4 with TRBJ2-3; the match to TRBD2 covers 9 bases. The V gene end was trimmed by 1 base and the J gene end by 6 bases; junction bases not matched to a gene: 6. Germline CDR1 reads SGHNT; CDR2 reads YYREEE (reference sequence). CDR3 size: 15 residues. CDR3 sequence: CASSLPGLASDTQYF. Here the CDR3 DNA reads TGTGCCAGCAGCTTGCCAGGACTAGCGTCGGATACGCAGTATTTT.